The present TCR beta chain was sequenced within a study of shared clonotypes between healthy human individuals. The healthy adult donors were HIV-negative and reported no recent acute infections or vaccinations. Genomic DNA for unsorted samples was obtained from tens of millions of PBMCs. The CDR3 is 15 residues long. Trimming cost V 5 bases and J 2 bases, with 14 bases left between them. Germline loops: CDR1 MDHEN, CDR2 SYDVKM. DNA input for the unsorted PBMC replicate PCRs was 250 to 350 ng, 25,000 to 30,000 T cell genomes. Some clones are missing from TCRdb's copy, which holds only in-frame ones; the method was immunoSEQ multiplex PCR. Counted here are around 510,000 clones, around three quarters occurring once; the ten biggest clones make up about 11%.

Sequenced: PBMCs. This rearrangement joins TRBV28 to TRBJ2-3; weak D call: TRBD2 (5 bases). The receptor's source is a woman in her thirties or forties in good health. Some clones in this sample may be carry-over from other donors' samples. The CDR3 loop is CASSTRFGDTDTQYF. The CDR3 bases are TGTGCCAGCAGTACAAGATTCGGGGACACAGATACGCAGTATTTT.